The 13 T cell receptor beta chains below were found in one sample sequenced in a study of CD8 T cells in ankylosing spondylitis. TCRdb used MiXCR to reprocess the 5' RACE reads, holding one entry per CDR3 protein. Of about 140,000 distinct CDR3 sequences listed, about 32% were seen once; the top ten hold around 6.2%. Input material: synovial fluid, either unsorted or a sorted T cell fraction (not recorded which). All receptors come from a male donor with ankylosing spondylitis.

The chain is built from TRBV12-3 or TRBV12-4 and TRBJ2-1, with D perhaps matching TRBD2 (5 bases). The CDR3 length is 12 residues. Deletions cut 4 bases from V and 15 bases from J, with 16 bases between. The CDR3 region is CASSSSGITRFF. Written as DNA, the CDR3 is TGTGCCAGCAGTTCGTCGGGGATCACAAGGTTCTTC.

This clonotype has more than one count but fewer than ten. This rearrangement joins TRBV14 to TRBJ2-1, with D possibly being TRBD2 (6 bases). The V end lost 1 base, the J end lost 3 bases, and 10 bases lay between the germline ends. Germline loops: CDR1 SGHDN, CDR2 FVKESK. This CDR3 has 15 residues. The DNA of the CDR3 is TGTGCCAGCAGCCAAGGGGCCGGGGGCTACAATGAGCAGTTCTTC. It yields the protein CASSQGAGGYNEQFF.

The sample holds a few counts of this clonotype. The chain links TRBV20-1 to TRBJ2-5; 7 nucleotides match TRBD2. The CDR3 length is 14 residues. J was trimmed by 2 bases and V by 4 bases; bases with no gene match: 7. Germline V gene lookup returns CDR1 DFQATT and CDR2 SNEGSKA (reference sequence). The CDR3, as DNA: TGCAGTGCTACCAGGCTGGGGGGGCAAGAGACCCAGTACTTC. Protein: CSATRLGGQETQYF.

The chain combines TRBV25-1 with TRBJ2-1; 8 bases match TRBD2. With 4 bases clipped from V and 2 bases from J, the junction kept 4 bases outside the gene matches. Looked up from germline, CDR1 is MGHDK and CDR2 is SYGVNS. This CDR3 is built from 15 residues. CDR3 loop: CASSVAAGAYNEQFF. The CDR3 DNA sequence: TGTGCCAGCAGTGTCGCAGCGGGGGCCTACAATGAGCAGTTCTTC.

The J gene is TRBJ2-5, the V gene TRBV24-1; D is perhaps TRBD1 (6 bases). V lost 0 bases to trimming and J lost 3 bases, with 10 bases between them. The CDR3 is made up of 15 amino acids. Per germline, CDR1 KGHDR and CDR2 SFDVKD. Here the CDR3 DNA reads TGTGCCACCAGTGATTTGAAGGACAGCAAAGAGACCCAGTACTTC. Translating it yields CATSDLKDSKETQYF.

For the CDR3, the DNA is TGTGCCAGCAGTTACTCGACGGGGGCCGGGGAGCTGTTTTTT. Amino acid sequence: CASSYSTGAGELFF. The chain couples TRBV6-5 to TRBJ2-2, with D tentatively TRBD2 (6 bases). V lost 0 bases to trimming and J lost 6 bases, with 8 bases between them. In germline, CDR1 is MNHEY, CDR2 SVGAGI. The CDR3 is 14 amino acids.

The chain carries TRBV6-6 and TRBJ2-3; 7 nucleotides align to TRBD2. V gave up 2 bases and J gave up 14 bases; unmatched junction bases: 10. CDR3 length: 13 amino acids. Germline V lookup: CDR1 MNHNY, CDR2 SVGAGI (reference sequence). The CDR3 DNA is TGTGCCAGCAGTTACGCCCGCGGGGGAGAGGGGTATTTT. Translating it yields CASSYARGGEGYF.

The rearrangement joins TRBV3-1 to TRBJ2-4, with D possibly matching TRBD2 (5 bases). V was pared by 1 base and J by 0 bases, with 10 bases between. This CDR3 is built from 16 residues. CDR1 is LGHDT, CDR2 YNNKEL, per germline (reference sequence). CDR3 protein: CASSQGSALAKNIQYF. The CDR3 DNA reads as TGTGCCAGCAGCCAAGGTAGCGCCTTAGCCAAAAACATTCAGTACTTC.

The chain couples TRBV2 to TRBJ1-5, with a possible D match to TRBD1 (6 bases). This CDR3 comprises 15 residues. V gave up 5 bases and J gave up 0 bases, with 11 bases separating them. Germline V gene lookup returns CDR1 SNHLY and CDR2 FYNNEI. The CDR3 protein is CASSRQGYSNQPQHF. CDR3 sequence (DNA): TGTGCCAGCAGTCGCCAGGGGTATAGCAATCAGCCCCAGCATTTT.

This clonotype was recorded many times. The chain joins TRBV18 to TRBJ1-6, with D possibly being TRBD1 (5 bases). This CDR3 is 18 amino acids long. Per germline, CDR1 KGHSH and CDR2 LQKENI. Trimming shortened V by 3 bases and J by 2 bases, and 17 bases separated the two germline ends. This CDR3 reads CASSPQGLMRTYNSPLHF. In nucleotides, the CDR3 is TGTGCCAGCTCACCCCAGGGCCTAATGCGCACCTATAATTCACCCCTCCACTTT.

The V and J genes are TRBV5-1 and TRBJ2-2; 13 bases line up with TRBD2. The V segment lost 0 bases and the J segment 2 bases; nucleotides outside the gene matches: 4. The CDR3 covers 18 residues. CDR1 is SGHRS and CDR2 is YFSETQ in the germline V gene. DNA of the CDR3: TGCGCCAGCAGCTTGGGGACTAGCGGGAGACTAAACACCGGGGAGCTGTTTTTT. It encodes CASSLGTSGRLNTGELFF.

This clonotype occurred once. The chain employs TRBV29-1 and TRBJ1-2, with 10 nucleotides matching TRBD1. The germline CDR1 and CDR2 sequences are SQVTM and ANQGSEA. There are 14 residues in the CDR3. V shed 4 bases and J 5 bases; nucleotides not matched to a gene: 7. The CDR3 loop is CSVGSGQGIYGYTF. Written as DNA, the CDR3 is TGCAGCGTTGGATCGGGACAGGGGATTTATGGCTACACCTTC.

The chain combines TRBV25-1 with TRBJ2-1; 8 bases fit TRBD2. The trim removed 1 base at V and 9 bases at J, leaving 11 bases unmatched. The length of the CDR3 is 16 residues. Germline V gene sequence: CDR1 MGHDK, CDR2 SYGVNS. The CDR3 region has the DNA TGTGCCAGCAGTGAATCTGGCGGGGGGCAACTGGGTGAGCAGTTCTTC. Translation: CASSESGGGQLGEQFF.